The 10 T cell receptor beta chains listed next were all sequenced from one sample in a study of Ad26.COV2.S vaccination and SARS-CoV-2 variants. Treatment defined: approximately 18 received Ad26.COV2.S at low or high dose, single or two shots; roughly five received placebo; per-sample allocation not given. The study sampled participants on day 63 after the first vaccine or placebo injection. TCRdb's copy holds only in-frame clones and misses some; the assay was immunoSEQ multiplex PCR. The sample includes 360,000 or so clones, about nine tenths of them seen just once. This sample comprised peripheral blood, obtained in a trial of Ad26.COV2.S vaccine versus placebo. The receptors were gathered from a person between 18 and 59 years old who received the Ad26.COV2.S COVID-19 vaccine or a placebo.

The J gene is TRBJ2-7, the V gene TRBV4-1; D uncertain. The CDR3 has 12 amino acids. Trimming took off 1 base at V and 7 bases at J, with 8 bases between the two ends. Germline V gives CDR1 MGHRA, CDR2 YSYEKL. The chain's CDR3 is CASSQGGREQYF. For the CDR3, the DNA is TGCGCCAGCAGCCAAGGGGGTCGGGAGCAGTACTTC.

This clone has only a few counts. V usage is TRBV19 and J usage is TRBJ1-6; TRBD1 might be the D (5 bases). Germline assignment: CDR1 LNHDA and CDR2 SQIVND (reference sequence). CDR3 length equals 12 residues. V lost 5 bases, J lost 14 bases, and 13 bases lay in between. The CDR3 bases are TGTGCCAGTAGTCCCGGGGGAGCGGCCCTCCACTTT. Amino acid sequence: CASSPGGAALHF. Full variable domain (remainder filled in from reference TRBV19 and TRBJ1-6): DGGITQSPKYLFRKEGQNVTLSCEQNLNHDAMYWYRQDPGQGLRLIYYSQIVNDFQKGDIAEGYSVSREKKESFPLTVTSAQKNPTAFYLCASSPGGAALHFGNGTRLTVT.

The CDR3 DNA follows: TGTGCCAGCAGCGGTAGAGGGGCTGTTAGCTACGAGCAGTACTTC. Translated: CASSGRGAVSYEQYF. The chain carries TRBV7-2 and TRBJ2-7, with D perhaps TRBD1 or TRBD2 (5 bases each). This CDR3 has 15 residues. The germline V and J ends were trimmed by 5 bases and 3 bases, with 17 bases remaining between them. Germline V gene lookup returns CDR1 SGHTA and CDR2 FQGNSA. Using reference TRBV7-2 and TRBJ2-7 for the parts outside the CDR3, the full variable domain is GAGVSQSPSNKVTEKGKDVELRCDPISGHTALYWYRQSLGQGLEFLIYFQGNSAPDKSGLPSDRFSAERTGGSVSTLTIQRTQQEDSAVYLCASSGRGAVSYEQYFGPGTRLTVT.

The chain is built from TRBV29-1 and TRBJ1-2; D perhaps matches TRBD1 (5 bases). Deletions cut 5 bases from V and 4 bases from J, with 14 bases between. The CDR3 is 13 residues long. Germline V gene sequence: CDR1 SQVTM, CDR2 ANQGSEA. The CDR3 loop reads CSVPLGRAYGYTF. The CDR3 DNA reads TGCAGCGTTCCCTTGGGCAGGGCCTATGGCTACACCTTC.

This sequence joins TRBV2 and TRBJ2-1; TRBD1 agrees at 7 bases. Germline trimming cut 7 bases from V and 10 bases from J; bases unmatched to any gene: 10. Germline lookup yields CDR1 SNHLY and CDR2 FYNNEI. The CDR3 loop spans 13 amino acids. The CDR3 DNA reads TGTGCCAGCACCGGGACAGCACCGAGAGAGCAGTTCTTC. This gives the protein CASTGTAPREQFF.

The chain links TRBV5-1 to TRBJ2-1, with 7 bases matching TRBD1. CDR1 and CDR2 from the germline V gene are SGHRS and YFSETQ. Germline trimming cut 3 bases from V and 6 bases from J; bases unmatched to any gene: 3. The CDR3 runs to 13 residues. The CDR3 protein is CASSYGTANEQFF. DNA for the CDR3: TGCGCCAGCAGCTACGGGACAGCCAATGAGCAGTTCTTC.

V and J are TRBV3-1 (or the pseudogene TRBV3-2) and TRBJ1-3; TRBD1 is a possible D gene (6 bases). The CDR3 is 14 residues long. Germline CDR1 is LGHDT and CDR2 is YNNKEL (reference sequence). The V end lost 3 bases, the J end lost 8 bases, and 14 bases lay between the germline ends. The CDR3 reads CASSQRGAAYTIYF. The CDR3 DNA is TGTGCCAGCAGCCAGCGGGGGGCGGCTTACACCATATATTTT.

The chain is built from TRBV3-1 (or the pseudogene TRBV3-2) and TRBJ2-1, with 15 bases aligning to TRBD2. J lost 7 bases, V lost 1 base, and 8 bases had no gene match. The germline V gene has CDR1 LGHDT and CDR2 YNNKEL (reference sequence). CDR3 length equals 18 residues. CDR3 residues: CASSQVGLAGGPWNEQFF. CDR3 DNA sequence: TGTGCCAGCAGCCAAGTAGGACTAGCGGGGGGGCCTTGGAATGAGCAGTTCTTC.

This clone was seen once. Other DNA sequences in this sample translate to the same CDR3. The J gene is TRBJ2-7, the V gene TRBV7-9, with D possibly being TRBD1 (6 bases). The germline V gene has CDR1 SEHNR and CDR2 FQNEAQ (reference sequence). The CDR3 extends over 12 amino acids. With 4 bases removed from V and 2 bases from J, the gap between germline ends came to 6 bases. CDR3 nucleotides: TGTGCCAGCAGCTGGACAGCCTACGAGCAGTACTTC. Encoded protein: CASSWTAYEQYF.

The chain links TRBV7-2 to TRBJ1-4, with D possibly being TRBD1 (5 bases). Trimming stripped 5 bases from V and 1 base from J, with 14 bases between. Germline CDR1 is SGHTA and CDR2 is FQGNSA. This CDR3 contains 16 residues. CDR3 DNA: TGTGCCAGCAGCCACATCCGAGGGGTAACTAATGAAAAACTGTTTTTT. Translating gives CASSHIRGVTNEKLFF.